Listed here are 21 T cell receptor beta chains from one sample, sequenced in a study of cytomegalovirus exposure and HLA in healthy donors (dated by TCRdb to 2016 to 2017). Library creation used the immunoSEQ multiplex PCR assay. The multiplex PCR relied on a mix of 60 forward primers for TCR Vbeta segments and 13 reverse primers for TCR Jbeta segments. TCRdb provides this immuneACCESS table in a form limited to in-frame rearrangements. Some clones are lacking; in checked studies, under half of them reflect an unresolved V gene, and why the rest are absent is not known. The table for this sample lists some 120,000 clones; about 80% of them were counted only once. The ten largest clones add up to under 1.2% of the sample. Sequences were obtained from PBMCs. Every receptor here comes from a human donor in good health.

The chain is built from TRBV5-4 and TRBJ1-4; D gene unclear. V was shortened by 3 bases and J by 7 bases, with 13 bases between the two germline ends. The CDR3 extends over 14 amino acids. The germline V gene encodes CDR1 SGHNT and CDR2 YYREEE (reference sequence). The DNA for the CDR3 is TGTGCCAGCAGCTCCGACACAGAGACTGAAAAACTGTTTTTT. Translation gives CASSSDTETEKLFF.

The chain carries TRBV6-5 and TRBJ1-2, with D unclear. CDR3 length: 12 amino acids. Germline loops: CDR1 MNHEY, CDR2 SVGAGI. V was cut by 6 bases and J by 5 bases, with 10 bases left in between. The CDR3 nucleotides read TGTGCCAGCAGCCCGTCGGGATATGGCTACACCTTC. This translates into CASSPSGYGYTF.

This chain links TRBV28 with TRBJ1-5; TRBD1 agrees at 7 bases. V was clipped by 6 bases and J by 6 bases; unmatched bases: 8. The CDR3 runs 14 residues. Germline V lookup: CDR1 MDHEN, CDR2 SYDVKM. CDR3 loop: CASRPTGFTQPQHF. DNA of the CDR3: TGTGCCAGCAGACCGACAGGGTTCACTCAGCCCCAGCATTTT.

Only a few counts were recorded for this clone. V gene TRBV28 combines with J gene TRBJ1-1; unclear D gene. Looked up from germline, CDR1 is MDHEN and CDR2 is SYDVKM. The ends were cut back, 4 bases at V and 0 bases at J, with 9 bases in the middle. The CDR3 extends over 14 amino acids. The chain's CDR3 is CASSSPEMNTEAFF. The CDR3 coding sequence is TGTGCCAGCAGTTCCCCGGAGATGAACACTGAAGCTTTCTTT.

This chain joins TRBV5-6 and TRBJ2-5, with TRBD1 as a possible D gene (6 bases). The V gene lost 5 bases and the J gene lost 5 bases, with 16 bases spanning the gap. CDR3 length: 14 amino acids. The germline CDR1 and CDR2 sequences are SGHDT and YYEEEE. The DNA of the CDR3 is TGTGCCAGCAGGGGAGACAGGAGCAGGGAGACCCAGTACTTC. It encodes CASRGDRSRETQYF.

J is TRBJ2-2 and V is TRBV10-2; the match to TRBD2 covers 7 bases. From germline, CDR1 is WSHSY and CDR2 SAAADI. The V gene end was trimmed by 3 bases and the J gene end by 0 bases; junction bases not matched to a gene: 1. The CDR3 is made up of 15 amino acids. CDR3 in DNA: TGCGCCAGCAGTGAAGCGGGGTCGAACACCGGGGAGCTGTTTTTT. Its translation is CASSEAGSNTGELFF.

The chain's CDR3 is CASSYGEGSYNEQFF. As DNA, the CDR3 is TGTGCCAGCAGTTACGGGGAGGGATCCTACAATGAGCAGTTCTTC. V and J are TRBV27 and TRBJ2-1; TRBD2 matches 7 bases. After removal of 4 bases from V and 1 base from J, the junction contained 4 bases not matched to a gene. Germline CDR1 reads MNHEY; CDR2 reads SMNVEV (reference sequence). This CDR3 comprises 15 residues.

The chain couples TRBV6-1 to TRBJ2-7, with TRBD1 as a possible D gene (5 bases). CDR1 is MNHNS and CDR2 is SASEGT in the germline V gene. The CDR3 has 13 amino acids. The V end lost 4 bases, the J end lost 4 bases, and 11 bases lay between the germline ends. The CDR3 region is CASSASQGYEQYF. The CDR3 DNA follows: TGTGCCAGCAGTGCGTCTCAGGGTTACGAGCAGTACTTC.

This sequence joins TRBV5-1 and TRBJ1-1; D remains unclear. Trimming removed 0 bases at V and 0 bases at J, with 9 bases between. The CDR3 runs 15 residues. Germline lookup yields CDR1 SGHRS and CDR2 YFSETQ. As DNA, the CDR3 is TGCGCCAGCAGCTTGGATGGTAGCATGAACACTGAAGCTTTCTTT. Protein product: CASSLDGSMNTEAFF. The full variable domain, its missing parts supplied by reference TRBV5-1 and TRBJ1-1, is KAGVTQTPRYLIKTRGQQVTLSCSPISGHRSVSWYQQTPGQGLQFLFEYFSETQRNKGNFPGRFSGRQFSNSRSEMNVSTLELGDSALYLCASSLDGSMNTEAFFGQGTRLTVV.

The rearrangement links TRBV9 to TRBJ2-2; 7 bases map to TRBD2. Germline V CDR1 and CDR2: SGDLS, YYNGEE. The CDR3 totals 16 residues. The V segment lost 0 bases and the J segment 5 bases; nucleotides outside the gene matches: 7. Here the CDR3 DNA reads TGTGCCAGCAGCGTAGCTACGGGGGGATCGACCGGGGAGCTGTTTTTT. It yields the protein CASSVATGGSTGELFF. Full variable domain (remainder filled in from reference TRBV9 and TRBJ2-2): DSGVTQTPKHLITATGQRVTLRCSPRSGDLSVYWYQQSLDQGLQFLIQYYNGEERAKGNILERFSAQQFPDLHSELNLSSLELGDSALYFCASSVATGGSTGELFFGEGSRLTVL.

This sequence joins TRBV6-1 and TRBJ1-5; 10 nucleotides line up with TRBD1. V trimming: 7 bases; J trimming: 7 bases; junction bases outside the gene matches: 10. CDR1 and CDR2 from the germline V gene are MNHNS and SASEGT. The CDR3 length is 15 residues. The CDR3: CASTTGTGDWQPQHF. CDR3 nucleotides: TGTGCCAGCACCACCGGGACAGGGGATTGGCAGCCCCAGCATTTT.

This chain links TRBV6-5 with TRBJ2-7, with D perhaps TRBD1 (5 bases). Germline assignment: CDR1 MNHEY and CDR2 SVGAGI. The CDR3 has 13 amino acids. The ends were cut back, 9 bases at V and 2 bases at J, with 14 bases in the middle. CDR3 sequence reads: CASLFDSTYEQYF. CDR3 DNA sequence: TGTGCCAGTTTATTCGACAGTACCTACGAGCAGTACTTC.

J is TRBJ2-3 and V is TRBV19; D possibly corresponds to TRBD1 (6 bases). Germline V gene sequence: CDR1 LNHDA, CDR2 SQIVND (reference sequence). Trimming pared 5 bases from V and 4 bases from J, leaving 19 bases between. The CDR3 has 16 residues. Written as DNA, the CDR3 is TGTGCCAGTAGTCCCGAAAGACAGGCTTTAGCAGATACGCAGTATTTT. Amino acids: CASSPERQALADTQYF.

The rearrangement uses TRBV19 and TRBJ1-5; 12 positions agree with TRBD1. J was trimmed by 7 bases and V by 9 bases; bases with no gene match: 10. This CDR3 region has 15 residues. CDR1 LNHDA and CDR2 SQIVND come from the germline V gene (reference sequence). This CDR3 is CASRKGQGAGQPQHF. The CDR3 DNA reads as TGTGCCAGCCGGAAGGGACAGGGGGCAGGGCAGCCCCAGCATTTT.

In this sample, this clone turned up a few times. The V call is TRBV5-3, the J call TRBJ2-7; maybe TRBD2 (5 bases). TRBV5-3 is an ORF for which the function is uncertain. Trimming pared 6 bases from V and 3 bases from J, leaving 10 bases between. The CDR3 has 12 amino acids. For the CDR3, the DNA is TGTGCCAGAACCAAGGAGGACTACGAGCAGTACTTC. Residues: CARTKEDYEQYF.

V is TRBV4-1 and J is TRBJ1-3; TRBD1 is a possible D gene (5 bases). The CDR3 covers 14 residues. Germline loops: CDR1 MGHRA, CDR2 YSYEKL. The V end lost 2 bases, the J end lost 4 bases, and 9 bases lay between the germline ends. The CDR3 spells CASSQQGLGNTIYF. DNA of the CDR3: TGCGCCAGCAGCCAACAGGGTTTGGGAAACACCATATATTTT.

The genes are TRBV19 and TRBJ2-1; no definite D call. The V gene's germline CDR1 is LNHDA and CDR2 SQIVND (reference sequence). With 9 bases removed from V and 0 bases from J, the gap between germline ends came to 15 bases. This CDR3 is 15 amino acids long. CDR3 coding DNA: TGTGCCAGCAAAGCTGACACGAGCTCCTACAATGAGCAGTTCTTC. Its translation is CASKADTSSYNEQFF.

In this sample, this clone turned up once. This chain connects TRBV5-1 to TRBJ2-3, with 8 positions matching TRBD1. The CDR3 has 18 amino acids. Germline assignment: CDR1 SGHRS and CDR2 YFSETQ. After removal of 4 bases from V and 0 bases from J, the junction contained 13 bases not matched to a gene. CDR3 sequence reads: CASSPPRSGTGSTDTQYF. For the CDR3, the DNA is TGCGCCAGCAGCCCCCCCAGGTCGGGGACAGGAAGCACAGATACGCAGTATTTT.

The rearrangement links TRBV15 to TRBJ2-5; possible D gene TRBD2, 6 bases. The V and J ends lost 7 bases and 1 base respectively, with 10 bases between them. In germline, CDR1 is LNHNV, CDR2 YYDKDF (reference sequence). This CDR3 region has 13 residues. The CDR3 DNA is TGTGCCACCACCTGGGGAGGCCAAGAGACCCAGTACTTC. It is translated as CATTWGGQETQYF. Using reference TRBV15 and TRBJ2-5 for the parts outside the CDR3, the full variable domain is DAMVIQNPRYQVTQFGKPVTLSCSQTLNHNVMYWYQQKSSQAPKLLFHYYDKDFNNEADTPDNFQSRRPNTSFCFLDIRSPGLGDTAMYLCATTWGGQETQYFGPGTRLLVL.

The rearrangement links TRBV7-8 to TRBJ2-5; D gene unclear. The CDR3 has 12 residues. V lost 5 bases and J lost 5, with 9 bases in between. Germline V gene data show CDR1 as SGHVS and CDR2 as FQNEAQ. Here the CDR3 reads CASSQQMETQYF. The CDR3 DNA reads TGTGCCAGCAGCCAACAGATGGAGACCCAGTACTTC.

As DNA, the CDR3 is TGCGCCAGCAGCTTGAGTTCTTCGGGGTTTGGAGAGACCCAGTACTTC. This sequence encodes CASSLSSSGFGETQYF. The V gene is TRBV5-1, the J gene TRBJ2-5, with D possibly matching TRBD2 (5 bases). The V gene lost 1 base and the J gene lost 4 bases, with 17 bases spanning the gap. The CDR3 is 16 residues long. Germline assignment: CDR1 SGHRS and CDR2 YFSETQ.